This T cell receptor (beta chain) was sequenced during a study of patients and donors after allogeneic stem cell transplantation. This CDR3 region has 15 residues. V was shortened by 2 bases and J by 0 bases, with 11 bases between the two germline ends. In germline, CDR1 is SEHNR, CDR2 FQNEAQ (reference sequence). TCRdb processed the RT-PCR reads anew with MiXCR; each CDR3 protein has one entry. The sample holds 70,000 to 85,000 distinct CDR3 sequences, less than 30% seen once. Sequencing was performed on blood, either unsorted or a sorted T cell fraction (not recorded which). The J gene is TRBJ2-7, the V gene TRBV7-9, with D perhaps matching TRBD1 (6 bases). The receptor's source is a human donor who was either an allogeneic HSCT recipient or a stem cell or donor lymphocyte infusion donor (not recorded which). It is not recorded whose cells these are; they may come from a transplant donor. DNA of the CDR3: TGTGCCAGCAGCTTAAGGGGGACAAGCTCCTACGAGCAGTACTTC. It codes for CASSLRGTSSYEQYF. Using reference TRBV7-9 and TRBJ2-7 for the parts outside the CDR3, the full variable domain is DTGVSQNPRHKITKRGQNVTFRCDPISEHNRLYWYRQTLGQGPEFLTYFQNEAQLEKSRLLSDRFSAERPKGSFSTLEIQRTEQGDSAMYLCASSLRGTSSYEQYFGPGTRLTVT.